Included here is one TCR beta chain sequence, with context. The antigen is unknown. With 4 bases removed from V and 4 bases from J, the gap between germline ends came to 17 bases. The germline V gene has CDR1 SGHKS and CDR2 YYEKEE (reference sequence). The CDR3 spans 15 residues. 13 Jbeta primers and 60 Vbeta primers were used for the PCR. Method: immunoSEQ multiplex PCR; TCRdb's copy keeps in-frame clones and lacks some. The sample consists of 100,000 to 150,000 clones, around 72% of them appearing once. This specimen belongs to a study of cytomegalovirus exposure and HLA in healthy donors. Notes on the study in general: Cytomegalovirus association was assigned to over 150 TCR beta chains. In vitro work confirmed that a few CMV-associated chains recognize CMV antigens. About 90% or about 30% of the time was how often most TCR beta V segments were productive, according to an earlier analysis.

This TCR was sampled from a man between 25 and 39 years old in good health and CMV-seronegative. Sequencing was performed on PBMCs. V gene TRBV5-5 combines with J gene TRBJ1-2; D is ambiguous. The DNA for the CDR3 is TGTGCCAGCAGCCCTACCTGGCGGGGAGTCTATGGCTACACCTTC. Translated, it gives CASSPTWRGVYGYTF.